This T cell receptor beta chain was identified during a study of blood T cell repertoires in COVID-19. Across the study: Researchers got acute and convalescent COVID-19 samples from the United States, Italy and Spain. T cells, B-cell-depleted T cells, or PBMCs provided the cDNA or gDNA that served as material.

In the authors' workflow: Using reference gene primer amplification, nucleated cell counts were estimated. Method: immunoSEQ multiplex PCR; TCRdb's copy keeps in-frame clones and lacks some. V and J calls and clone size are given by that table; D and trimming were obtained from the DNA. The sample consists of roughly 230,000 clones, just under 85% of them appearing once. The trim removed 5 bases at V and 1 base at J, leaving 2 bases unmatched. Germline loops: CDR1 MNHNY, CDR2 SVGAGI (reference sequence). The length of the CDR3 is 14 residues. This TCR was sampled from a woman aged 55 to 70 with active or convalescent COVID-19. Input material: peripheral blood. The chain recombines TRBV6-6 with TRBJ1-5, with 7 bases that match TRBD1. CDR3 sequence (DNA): TGTGCCAGCAGTCCGACAGGGAGCAATCAGCCCCAGCATTTT. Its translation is CASSPTGSNQPQHF.